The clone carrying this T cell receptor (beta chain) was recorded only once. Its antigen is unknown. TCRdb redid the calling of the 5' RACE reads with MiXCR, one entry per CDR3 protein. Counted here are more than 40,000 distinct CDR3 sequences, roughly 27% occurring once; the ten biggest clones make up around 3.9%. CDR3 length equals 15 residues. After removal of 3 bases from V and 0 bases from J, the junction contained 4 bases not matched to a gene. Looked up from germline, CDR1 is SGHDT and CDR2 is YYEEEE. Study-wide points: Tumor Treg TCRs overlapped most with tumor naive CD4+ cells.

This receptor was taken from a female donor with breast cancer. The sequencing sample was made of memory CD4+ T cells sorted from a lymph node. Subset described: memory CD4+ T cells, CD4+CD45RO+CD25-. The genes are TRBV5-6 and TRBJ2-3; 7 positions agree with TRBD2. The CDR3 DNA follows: TGTGCCAGCAGCTGGGGGGGAGAAAGCACAGATACGCAGTATTTT. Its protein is CASSWGGESTDTQYF.